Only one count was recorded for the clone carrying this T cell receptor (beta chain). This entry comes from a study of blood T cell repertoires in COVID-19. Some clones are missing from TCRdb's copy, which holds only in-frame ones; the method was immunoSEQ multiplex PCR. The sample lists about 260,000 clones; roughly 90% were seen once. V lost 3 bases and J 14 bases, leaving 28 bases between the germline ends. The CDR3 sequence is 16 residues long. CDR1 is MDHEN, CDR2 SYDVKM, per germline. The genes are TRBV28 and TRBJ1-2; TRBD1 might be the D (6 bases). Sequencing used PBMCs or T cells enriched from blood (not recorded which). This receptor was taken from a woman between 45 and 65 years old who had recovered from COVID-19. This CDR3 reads CASSFRARQAFPRGTF. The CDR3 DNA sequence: TGTGCCAGCAGTTTCCGGGCAAGACAGGCGTTTCCTCGTGGGACCTTC.